These 16 T cell receptor beta chains originate from one sample sequenced in a study of T cell responses to AZD1222 COVID-19 vaccine. The repertoire was sequenced with immunoSEQ multiplex PCR; TCRdb's copy has only in-frame clones and lacks some. The data hold some 150,000 clones, with around 88% observed a single time. The sample consisted of peripheral blood, taken on day 0 of AZD1222 vaccination. These receptors were obtained from an adult in good health.

The table lists this clone with a count of one. The rearrangement joins TRBV6-4 to TRBJ1-2; D ambiguous. The V and J ends lost 3 bases and 6 bases respectively, with 8 bases between them. Germline V gives CDR1 MRHNA, CDR2 SNTAGT. This CDR3 region has 12 residues. The CDR3 sequence is CASSEWVHGYTF. The CDR3 nucleotides are TGTGCCAGCAGTGAATGGGTACATGGCTACACCTTC.

The J gene is TRBJ2-1, the V gene TRBV2, with TRBD2 matching 10 bases. Trimming took 7 bases from V and 3 from J; bases not matched to a gene: 6. From germline, CDR1 is SNHLY and CDR2 FYNNEI. This CDR3 has 15 amino acids. The CDR3 bases are TGTGCCAGCACTCAGCGGGAGGGCCACTACAATGAGCAGTTCTTC. Translation: CASTQREGHYNEQFF.

This chain links TRBV19 with TRBJ1-5; D gene unclear. CDR1 is LNHDA, CDR2 SQIVND, per germline (reference sequence). This CDR3 is 14 amino acids long. Trimming removed 1 base at V and 3 bases at J, with 7 bases between. CDR3 sequence (DNA): TGTGCCAGTAGTATAGTAGCGGACAATCAGCCCCAGCATTTT. Amino acid sequence: CASSIVADNQPQHF.

V usage is TRBV25-1 and J usage is TRBJ1-4; D unresolved. In germline, CDR1 is MGHDK, CDR2 SYGVNS. This CDR3 region has 14 residues. Trimming took off 3 bases at V and 10 bases at J, with 15 bases between the two ends. The CDR3 spells CASSDHGSIGKLFF. CDR3 in DNA: TGTGCCAGCAGTGACCACGGCTCCATTGGAAAACTGTTTTTT.

This clone was found once. This chain connects TRBV30 to TRBJ2-7; 7 bases agree with TRBD2. The V gene's germline CDR1 is GTSNPN and CDR2 SVGIG (reference sequence). V was clipped by 4 bases and J by 3 bases; unmatched bases: 6. This CDR3 contains 13 residues. The CDR3 DNA follows: TGTGCCTGGAACCCAGCGGGGAACTACGAGCAGTACTTC. It yields the protein CAWNPAGNYEQYF.

This rearrangement joins TRBV11-3 to TRBJ2-1, with D tentatively TRBD1 (6 bases). CDR1 is SGHNT, CDR2 YENEEA, per germline. Trimming took 4 bases from V and 5 from J, leaving 9 bases between them. CDR3 length: 13 residues. For the CDR3, the DNA is TGTGCCAGCAGCTCAAGGACAGACAATGAGCAGTTCTTC. It codes for CASSSRTDNEQFF. Full variable domain (outside the CDR3, taken from reference TRBV11-3 and TRBJ2-1): EAGVVQSPRYKIIEKKQPVAFWCNPISGHNTLYWYLQNLGQGPELLIRYENEEAVDDSQLPKDRFSAERLKGVDSTLKIQPAELGDSAVYLCASSSRTDNEQFFGPGTRLTVL.

This sequence joins TRBV28 and TRBJ2-1; TRBD2 matches at 12 bases. Unmatched junction bases numbered 7, after V lost 5 bases and J lost 5 bases. Looked up from germline, CDR1 is MDHEN and CDR2 is SYDVKM. The CDR3 extends over 16 amino acids. Written as DNA, the CDR3 is TGTGCCAGCAGTACGAGACTAGCGGGAGACCACAATGAGCAGTTCTTC. Residues: CASSTRLAGDHNEQFF.

V usage is TRBV6-4 and J usage is TRBJ2-1; 7 nucleotides match TRBD1. CDR1 and CDR2 from the germline V gene are MRHNA and SNTAGT. V gave up 5 bases and J gave up 3 bases; unmatched junction bases: 7. The CDR3 length is 15 residues. This CDR3 reads CASSTGTEDYNEQFF. DNA for the CDR3: TGTGCCAGCAGTACCGGGACAGAAGACTACAATGAGCAGTTCTTC.

This chain connects TRBV4-3 to TRBJ2-7, with D hard to call. The CDR3 contains 13 residues. V dropped 1 base and J dropped 4 bases, with 8 bases sitting between them. In germline, CDR1 is LGHNA, CDR2 YSLEER. CDR3 loop: CASSQGLQYEQYF. The CDR3 DNA follows: TGCGCCAGCAGCCAAGGGTTACAATACGAGCAGTACTTC.

The CDR3 region is CASSDGGWTEAFF. The DNA of the CDR3 is TGTGCCAGCAGTGACGGTGGGTGGACTGAAGCTTTCTTT. V and J are TRBV6-1 and TRBJ1-1; D is undetermined. The V end lost 3 bases, the J end lost 5 bases, and 10 bases lay between the germline ends. The CDR3 consists of 13 residues. Germline V gene sequence: CDR1 MNHNS, CDR2 SASEGT.

The J gene is TRBJ1-2, the V gene TRBV4-3, with unresolved D. CDR1 is LGHNA and CDR2 is YSLEER in the germline V gene. The CDR3 length is 14 residues. Between the trimmed V and J ends, which lost 4 bases and 8 bases, there was a span of 17 bases. Here the CDR3 reads CASSRSGPNLGYTF. The DNA for the CDR3 is TGCGCCAGCAGCCGATCCGGGCCAAACCTAGGCTACACCTTC.

V usage is TRBV19 and J usage is TRBJ2-3; 8 nucleotides match TRBD2. This CDR3 has 14 amino acids. In germline, CDR1 is LNHDA, CDR2 SQIVND (reference sequence). Unmatched junction bases numbered 3, after V lost 4 bases and J lost 3 bases. The CDR3 sequence: CASSKGTRTDTQYF. Here the CDR3 DNA reads TGTGCCAGTAGTAAGGGGACTAGGACAGATACGCAGTATTTT.

This clone was recorded only once. CDR3 loop: CASSEASPFSSYNEQFF. The CDR3 DNA sequence: TGCGCCAGCAGTGAAGCTTCTCCTTTCAGCTCCTACAATGAGCAGTTCTTC. The V call is TRBV10-2, the J call TRBJ2-1; D is unresolved. Germline CDR1 reads WSHSY; CDR2 reads SAAADI. The CDR3 has 17 amino acids. Deletions cut 3 bases from V and 0 bases from J, with 15 bases between.

The rearrangement links TRBV4-3 to TRBJ2-2, with D maybe TRBD2 (6 bases). The CDR3 length is 17 residues. Trimming left V 1 base short and J 0 bases short, with 12 bases between. Germline V gives CDR1 LGHNA, CDR2 YSLEER. In DNA, the CDR3 is TGCGCCAGCAGCCAAGCTGGTTCTAGCGCGAACACCGGGGAGCTGTTTTTT. Translated: CASSQAGSSANTGELFF.

This chain connects TRBV1 to TRBJ2-7; no check of the table's D call, TRBD1, against the DNA was made. TRBV1 is a pseudogene locus. The CDR3 has 15 amino acids. CDR3 sequence (DNA): TGCACCAGCAGCCAAGATCCGAACAGTCAGTACGAGCAGTACTTC. Translating gives CTSSQDPNSQYEQYF.

V is TRBV27 and J is TRBJ2-1; 12 bases agree with TRBD2. From germline, CDR1 is MNHEY and CDR2 SMNVEV (reference sequence). The CDR3 contains 17 residues. The junction had 11 bases not matched to a gene; V was cut back by 4 bases and J by 7 bases. The CDR3 is CASSSMSSGRAGNEQFF. CDR3 DNA: TGTGCCAGCAGTTCGATGTCTAGCGGGAGGGCCGGGAATGAGCAGTTCTTC.